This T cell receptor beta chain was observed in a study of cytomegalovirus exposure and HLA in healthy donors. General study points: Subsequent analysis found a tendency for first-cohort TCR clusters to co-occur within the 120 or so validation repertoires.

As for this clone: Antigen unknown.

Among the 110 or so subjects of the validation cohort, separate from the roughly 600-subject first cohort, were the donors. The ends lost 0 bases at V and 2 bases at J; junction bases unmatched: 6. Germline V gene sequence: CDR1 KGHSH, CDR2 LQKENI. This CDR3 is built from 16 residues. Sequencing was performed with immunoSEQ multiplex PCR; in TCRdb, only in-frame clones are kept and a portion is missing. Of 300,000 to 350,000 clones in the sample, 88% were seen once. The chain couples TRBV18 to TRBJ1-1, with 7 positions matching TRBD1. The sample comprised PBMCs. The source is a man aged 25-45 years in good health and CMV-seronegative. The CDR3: CASSPPAGGRNTEAFF. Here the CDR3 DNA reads TGTGCCAGCTCACCACCGGCAGGGGGAAGAAACACTGAAGCTTTCTTT.